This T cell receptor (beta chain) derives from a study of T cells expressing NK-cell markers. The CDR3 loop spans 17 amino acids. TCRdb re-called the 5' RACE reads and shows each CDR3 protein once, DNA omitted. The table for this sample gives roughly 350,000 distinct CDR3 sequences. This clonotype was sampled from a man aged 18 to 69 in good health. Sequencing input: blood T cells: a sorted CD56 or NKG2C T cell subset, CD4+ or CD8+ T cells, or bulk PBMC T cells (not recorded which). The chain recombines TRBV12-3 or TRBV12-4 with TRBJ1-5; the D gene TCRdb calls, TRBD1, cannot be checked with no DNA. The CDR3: CASSPGTGGAGGQPQHF.